The 15 T cell receptor beta chains below come from one sample, sequenced in a study of blood T cell repertoires in COVID-19. TCRdb's copy holds only in-frame clones and misses some; the assay was immunoSEQ multiplex PCR. This repertoire shows around 100,000 clones, about nine tenths found once; its top ten account for about 1.7%. The sequencing sample was made of peripheral blood. All receptors come from a human donor with active COVID-19. The donor label of this sample is uncertain.

The table lists this clone with a count of one. The chain has TRBV9 and TRBJ2-1, with 8 bases aligning to TRBD1. In germline, CDR1 is SGDLS, CDR2 YYNGEE. Trimming removed 4 bases from V and 3 bases from J; junction bases left unmatched: 6. The CDR3 totals 15 residues. This CDR3 reads CASSLRGQVYNEQFF. For the CDR3, the DNA is TGTGCCAGCAGCCTCCGGGGACAGGTCTACAATGAGCAGTTCTTC.

V is TRBV2 and J is TRBJ1-4; D is possibly TRBD1 (5 bases). The CDR3 sequence is 14 residues long. CDR1 and CDR2 (germline): SNHLY, FYNNEI. V was cut by 6 bases and J by 7 bases, with 15 bases left in between. The chain's CDR3 is CASRWGGATEKLFF. The CDR3 DNA is TGTGCCAGCAGGTGGGGAGGGGCAACTGAAAAACTGTTTTTT.

This rearrangement joins TRBV11-2 to TRBJ2-7, with 12 positions matching TRBD1. CDR1 is SGHAT, CDR2 FQNNGV, per germline. V dropped 7 bases and J dropped 6; count of bases not matched to a gene: 7. The CDR3 runs to 14 residues. The CDR3 is CASTYGTGGGEQYF. The CDR3 nucleotides are TGTGCCAGCACCTACGGGACAGGGGGCGGCGAGCAGTACTTC.

The V and J genes are TRBV7-7 and TRBJ2-3, with 11 nucleotides matching TRBD2. V dropped 5 bases and J dropped 2; count of bases not matched to a gene: 6. The CDR3 totals 16 residues. CDR1 is SSHAT, CDR2 FNYEAQ, per germline (reference sequence). The CDR3: CASSPGLADFTDTQYF. CDR3 coding DNA: TGTGCCAGCAGCCCGGGACTAGCGGATTTCACAGATACGCAGTATTTT.

This chain joins TRBV4-1 and TRBJ2-1, with TRBD2 identical over 9 bases. V dropped 1 base and J dropped 14; count of bases not matched to a gene: 15. The CDR3 extends over 16 amino acids. Looked up from germline, CDR1 is MGHRA and CDR2 is YSYEKL. The CDR3 loop is CASSQGWAGGRGGKFF. CDR3 in DNA: TGCGCCAGCAGCCAAGGCTGGGCGGGGGGGCGAGGTGGAAAGTTCTTC.

The chain couples TRBV6-8 to TRBJ1-6; TRBD1 matches at 7 bases. Per germline, CDR1 MNHGY and CDR2 SAAAGT. The trim removed 5 bases at V and 7 bases at J, leaving 11 bases unmatched. The CDR3 has 16 amino acids. CDR3 loop: CASSKIGTARNSPLHF. The CDR3 DNA reads as TGTGCCAGCAGTAAGATCGGGACAGCCCGAAATTCACCCCTCCACTTT.

This chain links TRBV7-9 with TRBJ2-7; D might be TRBD2 (5 bases). The V end was cut by 3 bases, the J end by 3 bases, with 9 bases between. The germline V gene encodes CDR1 SEHNR and CDR2 FQNEAQ (reference sequence). The CDR3 runs to 13 residues. CDR3: CASSFEGSYEQYF. The CDR3 DNA follows: TGTGCCAGCAGCTTTGAGGGCAGCTACGAGCAGTACTTC.

This clone was seen once. This chain links TRBV12-3 or TRBV12-4 with TRBJ2-7; 8 bases are a match to TRBD1. CDR3 length equals 13 residues. The V segment lost 5 bases and the J segment 2 bases; nucleotides outside the gene matches: 2. For the CDR3, the DNA is TGTGCCAGCAGTCCGGGACAGGCCTACGAGCAGTACTTC. Protein: CASSPGQAYEQYF.

This clone was picked up one time. This chain joins TRBV9 and TRBJ1-6, with TRBD1 as a possible D gene (5 bases). Germline CDR1 and CDR2: SGDLS and YYNGEE. The CDR3 loop spans 15 amino acids. V lost 3 bases and J lost 5, with 12 bases in between. The CDR3 here is CASSAGGLDNSPLHF. CDR3 DNA: TGTGCCAGCAGCGCGGGGGGACTCGATAATTCACCCCTCCACTTT.

This clone was recorded once. The gene calls are TRBV7-6 and TRBJ2-7; TRBD2 is a possible D gene (5 bases). V dropped 5 bases and J dropped 3 bases, with 20 bases sitting between them. CDR1 is SGHVS and CDR2 is FNYEAQ in the germline V gene. This CDR3 contains 16 residues. This CDR3 reads CASSPGEGSGIYEQYF. DNA for the CDR3: TGTGCCAGCAGCCCAGGCGAGGGATCCGGGATCTACGAGCAGTACTTC. Combining the CDR3 with reference TRBV7-6 and TRBJ2-7 gives the whole variable domain GAGVSQSPRYKVTKRGQDVALRCDPISGHVSLYWYRQALGQGPEFLTYFNYEAQQDKSGLPNDRFSAERPEGSISTLTIQRTEQRDSAMYRCASSPGEGSGIYEQYFGPGTRLTVT.

The chain joins TRBV24-1 to TRBJ2-5; TRBD1 matches 8 bases. Germline CDR1 KGHDR, CDR2 SFDVKD. The CDR3 spans 15 residues. Germline trimming cut 3 bases from V and 7 bases from J; bases unmatched to any gene: 9. The CDR3 spells CATSDMDRAAGTQYF. CDR3 coding DNA: TGTGCCACCAGTGATATGGACAGGGCGGCGGGGACCCAGTACTTC.

The chain is built from TRBV2 and TRBJ1-3; D not certain. The V and J ends lost 8 bases and 0 bases respectively, with 14 bases between them. This CDR3 region has 15 residues. Germline loops: CDR1 SNHLY, CDR2 FYNNEI. The CDR3 protein is CASVNPLSSGNTIYF. CDR3 bases: TGTGCCAGCGTCAACCCCTTGAGCTCTGGAAACACCATATATTTT. The variable domain in full, completed from reference TRBV2 and TRBJ1-3, reads EPEVTQTPSHQVTQMGQEVILRCVPISNHLYFYWYRQILGQKVEFLVSFYNNEISEKSEIFDDQFSVERPDGSNFTLKIRSTKLEDSAMYFCASVNPLSSGNTIYFGEGSWLTVV.

This rearrangement joins TRBV24-1 to TRBJ1-5; D perhaps matches TRBD1 (6 bases). CDR1 and CDR2 from the germline V gene are KGHDR and SFDVKD. The V end was cut by 1 base, the J end by 7 bases, with 7 bases between. The CDR3 covers 13 residues. CDR3 DNA sequence: TGTGCCACCAGTGATTTTACAGGGCAGCCCCAGCATTTT. Its protein product is CATSDFTGQPQHF.

The V call is TRBV11-2, the J call TRBJ2-5; D may be TRBD2 (5 bases). This CDR3 is 12 amino acids long. Trimming shortened V by 6 bases and J by 5 bases, and 10 bases separated the two germline ends. Germline CDR1 and CDR2: SGHAT and FQNNGV. The CDR3 nucleotides are TGTGCCAGCAGTCGTCCGGGGGAGACCCAGTACTTC. This codes for CASSRPGETQYF.

This clone was seen a single time. The chain is built from TRBV15 and TRBJ1-2, with 7 bases identical to TRBD1. Germline CDR1 reads LNHNV; CDR2 reads YYDKDF (reference sequence). The V gene end was trimmed by 0 bases and the J gene end by 4 bases; junction bases not matched to a gene: 11. CDR3 size: 17 residues. For the CDR3, the DNA is TGTGCCACCAGCAGAGATCCCGCAGGGGGGTCGCTCTATGGCTACACCTTC. Residues: CATSRDPAGGSLYGYTF.